The 21 T cell receptor beta chains in this list originate from one sample, sequenced in a study of immune cell composition in non-small cell lung cancer. Sequencing was performed with immunoSEQ multiplex PCR; in TCRdb, only in-frame clones are kept and a portion is missing. Altogether under 3,500 clones are present, over 60% being singletons, with the ten largest covering 12%. Sequenced material: lung tumor tissue. These receptors were obtained from a human donor with non-small cell lung cancer.

As regards this clone: Because the CDR3's place on the DNA is in doubt, the DNA is left out and the CDR3 is given as listed by TCRdb. The gene calls are TRBV5-1 and TRBJ2-7; no DNA check was done on the table's D call, TRBD2. The CDR3 spans 15 residues, counting both ends. Germline V CDR1 and CDR2: SGHRS, YFSETQ. CDR3 sequence reads: CASSLVGGGSNEQHF.

The chain recombines TRBV2 with TRBJ2-7; D may be TRBD1 (5 bases). The CDR3 has 14 residues. Trimming cost V 4 bases and J 4 bases, with 14 bases left between them. Germline V gene lookup returns CDR1 SNHLY and CDR2 FYNNEI. The CDR3 DNA reads as TGTGCCAGCAGTGTTGCAGGGCTTCGGTACGAGCAGTACTTC. Protein: CASSVAGLRYEQYF. Combining the CDR3 with reference TRBV2 and TRBJ2-7 gives the whole variable domain EPEVTQTPSHQVTQMGQEVILRCVPISNHLYFYWYRQILGQKVEFLVSFYNNEISEKSEIFDDQFSVERPDGSNFTLKIRSTKLEDSAMYFCASSVAGLRYEQYFGPGTRLTVT.

This sequence joins TRBV5-1 and TRBJ2-6, with 7 bases aligning to TRBD1. CDR1 SGHRS and CDR2 YFSETQ come from the germline V gene. The CDR3 sequence is 15 residues long. V was pared by 4 bases and J by 2 bases, with 3 bases of the junction left unmatched. The CDR3 DNA reads as TGCGCCAGCAGCCCCGGGACAGCTGGGGCCAACGTCCTGACTTTC. Its protein is CASSPGTAGANVLTF.

The chain recombines TRBV11-2 with TRBJ2-5; 9 positions match TRBD2. Per germline, CDR1 SGHAT and CDR2 FQNNGV. The CDR3 spans 17 residues. The V gene end was trimmed by 2 bases and the J gene end by 5 bases; junction bases not matched to a gene: 12. The CDR3 reads CASSLLHGLAGMETQYF. CDR3 DNA: TGTGCCAGCAGCTTACTTCATGGTCTAGCGGGGATGGAGACCCAGTACTTC.

The chain links TRBV4-2 to TRBJ2-7, with D possibly TRBD2 on 7 matching bases. Trimming shortened V by 0 bases and J by 6 bases, and 15 bases separated the two germline ends. The length of the CDR3 is 15 residues. Germline V gene data show CDR1 as LGHNA and CDR2 as YNFKEQ. CDR3: CASSQDVGGGAEQYF. For the CDR3, the DNA is TGTGCCAGCAGCCAAGATGTGGGGGGGGGCGCCGAGCAGTACTTC.

The chain links TRBV30 to TRBJ2-1; maybe TRBD1 (6 bases). The V end lost 0 bases, the J end lost 1 base, and 13 bases lay between the germline ends. The CDR3 runs to 16 residues. Germline V gene lookup returns CDR1 GTSNPN and CDR2 SVGIG (reference sequence). The CDR3 is CAWSVLGARSYNEQFF. The DNA for the CDR3 is TGTGCCTGGAGTGTTTTGGGGGCTCGGTCCTACAATGAGCAGTTCTTC. Together with reference TRBV30 and TRBJ2-1, the CDR3 gives the full variable domain: SQTIHQWPATLVQPVGSPLSLECTVEGTSNPNLYWYRQAAGRGLQLLFYSVGIGQISSEVPQNLSASRPQDRQFILSSKKLLLSDSGFYLCAWSVLGARSYNEQFFGPGTRLTVL.

This chain uses TRBV15 with TRBJ2-3; TRBD2 aligns across 7 bases. CDR1 LNHNV and CDR2 YYDKDF come from the germline V gene (reference sequence). J lost 7 bases, V lost 0 bases, and 4 bases had no gene match. CDR3 length equals 14 residues. The CDR3 protein is CATSRDLAENTQYF. CDR3 DNA: TGTGCCACCAGCAGAGACCTAGCGGAGAATACGCAGTATTTT.

The chain employs TRBV6-5 and TRBJ1-1; weak D call: TRBD1 (6 bases). Germline loops: CDR1 MNHEY, CDR2 SVGAGI. V was pared by 6 bases and J by 0 bases, with 14 bases between. The CDR3 covers 15 residues. The CDR3 region has the DNA TGTGCCAGCAGCCTTGACAGGAACATGAACACTGAAGCTTTCTTT. Translated: CASSLDRNMNTEAFF.

The J gene is TRBJ1-5, the V gene TRBV19, with 7 bases aligning to TRBD1. Germline V CDR1 and CDR2: LNHDA, SQIVND (reference sequence). V lost 5 bases, J lost 5 bases, and 9 bases stayed unmatched. CDR3 length: 15 residues. The CDR3 nucleotides are TGTGCCAGTAGTGCCCACCTCGACAGGGATCAGCCCCAGCATTTT. Protein: CASSAHLDRDQPQHF.

The chain couples TRBV28 to TRBJ1-1, with D possibly TRBD1 on 5 matching bases. V lost 2 bases and J lost 6, with 7 bases in between. The CDR3 has 12 residues. Germline assignment: CDR1 MDHEN and CDR2 SYDVKM. The CDR3 DNA sequence: TGTGCCAGCAGTTTAAGGACATCTGAAGCTTTCTTT. It encodes CASSLRTSEAFF.

This clone was seen a handful of times. The V call is TRBV30, the J call TRBJ1-4; 10 bases are a match to TRBD1. CDR1 and CDR2 from the germline V gene are GTSNPN and SVGIG (reference sequence). Unmatched junction bases numbered 7, after V lost 2 bases and J lost 7 bases. CDR3 length: 15 residues. The CDR3 sequence: CAWSPGQGESEKLFF. In DNA form, the CDR3 reads TGTGCCTGGAGTCCCGGACAGGGGGAGAGTGAAAAACTGTTTTTT.

This chain uses TRBV6-1 with TRBJ1-5; D perhaps matches TRBD1 (5 bases). Trimming removed 1 base at V and 1 base at J, with 11 bases between. The CDR3 is 16 amino acids. Germline CDR1 is MNHNS and CDR2 is SASEGT. CDR3 region: CASSEGRVISNQPQHF. CDR3 DNA: TGTGCCAGCAGTGAAGGCAGGGTGATAAGCAATCAGCCCCAGCATTTT.

V gene TRBV5-1 combines with J gene TRBJ2-5; 15 bases agree with TRBD2. CDR3 length equals 16 residues. Germline-derived CDR1 and CDR2 are SGHRS and YFSETQ. V was clipped by 3 bases and J by 5 bases; unmatched bases: 5. The CDR3: CASSWGTSGGPETQYF. As DNA, the CDR3 is TGCGCCAGCAGCTGGGGGACTAGCGGGGGGCCGGAGACCCAGTACTTC.

The chain is built from TRBV7-9 and TRBJ2-7; TRBD1 agrees at 8 bases. Germline values: CDR1 SEHNR, CDR2 FQNEAQ (reference sequence). This CDR3 spans 14 amino acids. J was trimmed by 2 bases and V by 3 bases; bases with no gene match: 3. CDR3 sequence (DNA): TGTGCCAGCAGCTTCGACAGGGGCACCTACGAGCAGTACTTC. Residues: CASSFDRGTYEQYF.

The chain uses TRBV7-2 and TRBJ2-6; D ambiguous. The length of the CDR3 is 18 residues. Germline V gene data show CDR1 as SGHTA and CDR2 as FQGNSA. Deletions cut 4 bases from V and 0 bases from J, with 16 bases between. CDR3 loop: CASSSPVTSSSGANVLTF. Written as DNA, the CDR3 is TGTGCCAGCAGCTCTCCGGTGACTTCGAGCTCTGGGGCCAACGTCCTGACTTTC.

The chain is built from TRBV30 and TRBJ1-4; the match to TRBD1 covers 7 bases. The germline CDR1 and CDR2 sequences are GTSNPN and SVGIG (reference sequence). The CDR3 covers 16 residues. V was pared by 7 bases and J by 0 bases, with 11 bases of the junction left unmatched. CDR3: CASTGTDEATNEKLFF. CDR3 nucleotide sequence: TGTGCCTCAACCGGGACAGATGAGGCAACTAATGAAAAACTGTTTTTT. Drawing the rest from reference TRBV30 and TRBJ1-4, the complete variable domain is SQTIHQWPATLVQPVGSPLSLECTVEGTSNPNLYWYRQAAGRGLQLLFYSVGIGQISSEVPQNLSASRPQDRQFILSSKKLLLSDSGFYLCASTGTDEATNEKLFFGSGTQLSVL.

This clone was seen just once. The chain combines TRBV30 with TRBJ1-4; no definite D call. Trimming removed 2 bases from V and 5 bases from J, with 12 bases in between. The CDR3 contains 14 residues. CDR1 and CDR2 from the germline V gene are GTSNPN and SVGIG (reference sequence). CDR3 sequence: CAWSFAAGNEKLFF. For the CDR3, the DNA is TGTGCCTGGAGTTTCGCCGCCGGGAATGAAAAACTGTTTTTT.

The genes are TRBV11-2 and TRBJ2-7, with a tentative D call TRBD1 (6 bases). Germline V gene sequence: CDR1 SGHAT, CDR2 FQNNGV. This CDR3 is built from 15 residues. V lost 5 bases to trimming and J lost 0 bases, with 14 bases between them. As DNA, the CDR3 is TGTGCCAGCAGCATCGGACAGAGAAGCTCCTACGAGCAGTACTTC. This codes for CASSIGQRSSYEQYF.

The V call is TRBV5-4, the J call TRBJ2-1; D might be TRBD2 (6 bases). This CDR3 is 17 amino acids long. Trimming left V 4 bases short and J 4 bases short, with 21 bases between. Germline V gene data show CDR1 as SGHNT and CDR2 as YYREEE (reference sequence). DNA for the CDR3: TGTGCCAGCAGCGCTGCAACCGGGACTCCGGCTTACAATGAGCAGTTCTTC. Encoded protein: CASSAATGTPAYNEQFF.

The gene calls are TRBV7-2 and TRBJ2-6; 9 bases agree with TRBD1. The CDR3 consists of 18 residues. The V and J ends lost 3 bases and 4 bases, in that order; junction bases with no gene match: 10. Per the germline V gene, CDR1 is SGHTA and CDR2 is FQGNSA. The CDR3 spells CASSFSGTGMGGANVLTF. The CDR3, as DNA: TGTGCCAGCAGCTTCTCCGGGACAGGGATGGGCGGGGCCAACGTCCTGACTTTC. The full variable domain, completed using reference TRBV7-2 and TRBJ2-6, is GAGVSQSPSNKVTEKGKDVELRCDPISGHTALYWYRQSLGQGLEFLIYFQGNSAPDKSGLPSDRFSAERTGGSVSTLTIQRTQQEDSAVYLCASSFSGTGMGGANVLTFGAGSRLTVL.

The V gene is TRBV18, the J gene TRBJ2-5, with D tentatively TRBD2 (6 bases). CDR1 is KGHSH and CDR2 is LQKENI in the germline V gene. V was trimmed by 2 bases and J by 5 bases, leaving 12 bases between them. CDR3 length: 14 residues. This CDR3 reads CASSPKGGGETQYF. The CDR3 DNA reads TGTGCCAGCTCACCAAAGGGCGGAGGGGAGACCCAGTACTTC. Combining the CDR3 with reference TRBV18 and TRBJ2-5 gives the whole variable domain NAGVMQNPRHLVRRRGQEARLRCSPMKGHSHVYWYRQLPEEGLKFMVYLQKENIIDESGMPKERFSAEFPKEGPSILRIQQVVRGDSAAYFCASSPKGGGETQYFGPGTRLLVL.